Listed here are 2 T cell receptor beta chains from one sample, sequenced in a study of cytomegalovirus exposure and HLA in healthy donors. A multiplex PCR was run with 60 Vbeta primers and 13 Jbeta primers. Using immunoSEQ multiplex PCR, the repertoire was profiled, and TCRdb retains in-frame clones only, with some absent. In the table there are about 130,000 clones, 75% of which are singletons. Sequencing was done on a sample of PBMCs. These receptor sequences come from a man aged 30 to 39 in good health and CMV-seronegative.

This chain joins TRBV18 and TRBJ1-1; D unclear. This CDR3 contains 12 residues. V was cut by 5 bases and J by 1 base, with 5 bases left in between. Per germline, CDR1 KGHSH and CDR2 LQKENI. The CDR3 is CASSSGNTEAFF. The CDR3 DNA is TGTGCCAGCTCATCCGGGAACACTGAAGCTTTCTTT.

This sequence joins TRBV5-8 and TRBJ2-4; 10 nucleotides agree with TRBD2. Trimming took 4 bases from V and 6 from J; bases not matched to a gene: 7. CDR3 length equals 15 residues. In germline, CDR1 is SGHTS, CDR2 YDEGEE. This CDR3 is CASSEREGLPNIQYF. The CDR3, as DNA: TGTGCCAGCAGCGAGCGGGAGGGCCTTCCAAACATTCAGTACTTC.